The 27 T cell receptor beta chains reported below all come from one sample, sequenced in a study of cytomegalovirus exposure and HLA in healthy donors. Researchers ran the PCR with 60 Vbeta and 13 Jbeta primers. The table came from immunoSEQ multiplex PCR; TCRdb's copy has only in-frame clones and leaves some out. Among around 75,000 clones listed, about four fifths were seen once. The sample comprised PBMCs. The source is a man aged 35 to 55 in good health and CMV-seronegative.

The chain carries TRBV7-9 and TRBJ1-1; D not certain. V lost 5 bases and J 1 base, leaving 14 bases between the germline ends. The length of the CDR3 is 15 residues. Germline V gene sequence: CDR1 SEHNR, CDR2 FQNEAQ (reference sequence). The CDR3 DNA sequence: TGTGCCAGCAGCCCAATTTTATGGCCGAACACTGAAGCTTTCTTT. This codes for CASSPILWPNTEAFF. Looking up the rest from reference TRBV7-9 and TRBJ1-1 gives the full variable domain: DTGVSQNPRHKITKRGQNVTFRCDPISEHNRLYWYRQTLGQGPEFLTYFQNEAQLEKSRLLSDRFSAERPKGSFSTLEIQRTEQGDSAMYLCASSPILWPNTEAFFGQGTRLTVV.

The chain joins TRBV5-1 to TRBJ2-5; TRBD1 aligns across 7 bases. Germline assignment: CDR1 SGHRS and CDR2 YFSETQ. The length of the CDR3 is 17 residues. The junction had 14 bases not matched to a gene; V was cut back by 5 bases and J by 1 base. In DNA form, the CDR3 reads TGCGCCAGCAGTCTTCGTCTGACAGGGACCCGCCAAGAGACCCAGTACTTC. Translated, it gives CASSLRLTGTRQETQYF.

The gene calls are TRBV21-1 and TRBJ2-1; the D call in the table, TRBD1, was not verified against the DNA. TRBV21-1 is described as a pseudogene. The CDR3 has 16 residues. CDR3 amino acids: CASSPEGQGVYNEQFF. CDR3 nucleotides: TGTGCCAGCAGCCCCGAGGGACAGGGAGTCTACAATGAGCAGTTCTTC.

This clone showed up just a few times. V is TRBV7-9 and J is TRBJ2-7, with D tentatively TRBD1 (6 bases). The V gene lost 5 bases and the J gene lost 0 bases, with 11 bases spanning the gap. Looked up from germline, CDR1 is SEHNR and CDR2 is FQNEAQ (reference sequence). The CDR3 covers 14 residues. The CDR3 coding sequence is TGTGCCAGCAGCCCTCAGGGGCCCTCCTACGAGCAGTACTTC. Amino acid sequence: CASSPQGPSYEQYF.

The chain has TRBV5-1 and TRBJ1-5; possibly TRBD1 for D (5 bases). From germline, CDR1 is SGHRS and CDR2 YFSETQ. CDR3 size: 16 residues. V lost 0 bases to trimming and J lost 7 bases, with 17 bases between them. The CDR3 sequence is CASSLGSTGGRQPQHF. CDR3 sequence (DNA): TGCGCCAGCAGCTTGGGGTCAACAGGAGGGCGGCAGCCCCAGCATTTT.

CDR3 sequence reads: CASQGPPNTEAFF. Written as DNA, the CDR3 is TGTGCCAGCCAGGGGCCCCCGAACACTGAAGCTTTCTTT. The J gene is TRBJ1-1, the V gene TRBV28; perhaps TRBD1 as D (6 bases). Trimming took off 8 bases at V and 1 base at J, with 11 bases between the two ends. Per germline, CDR1 MDHEN and CDR2 SYDVKM. CDR3 length: 13 residues.

The chain employs TRBV7-3 and TRBJ1-6; weak D call: TRBD1 (5 bases). CDR1 is SGHTA, CDR2 FQGTGA, per germline. This CDR3 region has 22 residues. The germline V and J ends were trimmed by 1 base and 0 bases, with 25 bases remaining between them. Here the CDR3 DNA reads TGTGCCAGCAGCTTAATAAGGAGGGACTCTTCTCCTCGGGGCTCCTATAATTCACCCCTCCACTTT. It encodes CASSLIRRDSSPRGSYNSPLHF.

The CDR3 is CASSLKGGNGYTF. The CDR3, as DNA: TGCGCCAGCAGCCTCAAGGGGGGGAATGGCTACACCTTC. The chain employs TRBV4-3 and TRBJ1-2, with D perhaps TRBD1 (6 bases). The length of the CDR3 is 13 residues. Germline CDR1 is LGHNA and CDR2 is YSLEER. V dropped 4 bases and J dropped 6 bases, with 12 bases sitting between them.

V gene TRBV4-1 combines with J gene TRBJ1-1; TRBD1 aligns across 9 bases. Germline values: CDR1 MGHRA, CDR2 YSYEKL. This CDR3 comprises 18 residues. With 1 base clipped from V and 3 bases from J, the junction kept 12 bases outside the gene matches. CDR3 sequence: CASSQGPGTGYLDTEAFF. CDR3 bases: TGCGCCAGCAGCCAAGGTCCCGGGACAGGGTATCTGGACACTGAAGCTTTCTTT.

This clone was seen a single time. The chain uses TRBV19 and TRBJ1-5; possibly TRBD1 for D (6 bases). There are 14 residues in the CDR3. V lost 1 base and J 5 bases, leaving 9 bases between the germline ends. Germline-derived CDR1 and CDR2 are LNHDA and SQIVND (reference sequence). The CDR3 is CASSIGQVYQPQHF. As DNA, the CDR3 is TGTGCCAGTAGTATAGGACAGGTTTATCAGCCCCAGCATTTT.

The sample holds a few counts of this clone. The V and J genes are TRBV2 and TRBJ2-7, with a possible D match to TRBD2 (6 bases). Trimming took off 5 bases at V and 4 bases at J, with 12 bases between the two ends. Germline V gene lookup returns CDR1 SNHLY and CDR2 FYNNEI. CDR3 length: 13 amino acids. CDR3 sequence: CASSTGVGYEQYF. CDR3 coding DNA: TGTGCCAGCAGTACGGGGGTGGGTTACGAGCAGTACTTC.

The J gene is TRBJ2-7, the V gene TRBV28; 8 positions agree with TRBD1. The CDR3 length is 16 residues. Germline lookup yields CDR1 MDHEN and CDR2 SYDVKM. The J segment lost 2 bases and the V segment lost 1 base, leaving 7 bases of the junction unmatched. This CDR3 reads CASSLFGQGATYEQYF. CDR3 DNA: TGTGCCAGCAGTTTATTTGGGCAGGGGGCCACCTACGAGCAGTACTTC.

This clone was recorded once. V gene TRBV10-1 combines with J gene TRBJ2-3; weak D call: TRBD1 (6 bases). Germline V lookup: CDR1 WNHNN, CDR2 SYGVQD (reference sequence). Trimming pared 0 bases from V and 6 bases from J, leaving 10 bases between. This CDR3 has 14 amino acids. DNA of the CDR3: TGCGCCAGCAGTGAGTCACAGGGCATGGATACGCAGTATTTT. It translates to CASSESQGMDTQYF.

This clone was detected only once. The V call is TRBV25-1, the J call TRBJ2-6; 14 nucleotides align to TRBD2. The length of the CDR3 is 18 residues. Germline V gene sequence: CDR1 MGHDK, CDR2 SYGVNS. The J segment lost 1 base and the V segment lost 5 bases, leaving 4 bases of the junction unmatched. The CDR3 spells CASSRLAGGRSGANVLTF. The CDR3, as DNA: TGTGCCAGCAGTCGACTAGCGGGGGGGCGTTCTGGGGCCAACGTCCTGACTTTC.

The gene calls are TRBV5-1 and TRBJ1-6, with 7 bases lining up with TRBD1. CDR3 length: 14 amino acids. Unmatched junction bases numbered 9, after V lost 6 bases and J lost 9 bases. Per germline, CDR1 SGHRS and CDR2 YFSETQ. The CDR3 DNA reads as TGCGCCAGCACCGGGGACAGTCAGAGTTCACCCCTCCACTTT. Translation: CASTGDSQSSPLHF.

V is TRBV29-1 and J is TRBJ2-3, with 7 positions matching TRBD1. Germline V gives CDR1 SQVTM, CDR2 ANQGSEA. The junction had 14 bases not matched to a gene; V was cut back by 7 bases and J by 4 bases. This CDR3 has 15 amino acids. The CDR3 reads CSAERQGWSADTQYF. The CDR3 nucleotides are TGCAGCGCCGAACGACAGGGTTGGTCCGCAGATACGCAGTATTTT.

The chain joins TRBV7-2 to TRBJ1-6, with 9 bases aligning to TRBD1. Trimming cost V 5 bases and J 8 bases; bases outside gene matches: 4. This CDR3 comprises 14 residues. Looked up from germline, CDR1 is SGHTA and CDR2 is FQGNSA. The CDR3 nucleotides are TGTGCCAGCAGCCCCTGGGACAGGGATTCACCCCTCCACTTT. Its protein product is CASSPWDRDSPLHF.

V and J are TRBV7-9 and TRBJ2-2; 8 bases line up with TRBD1. Trimming cost V 5 bases and J 1 base; bases outside gene matches: 9. Germline-derived CDR1 and CDR2 are SEHNR and FQNEAQ (reference sequence). The CDR3 spans 17 residues. The CDR3 bases are TGTGCCAGCAGCCCGCTTGGACAGGGCAAGAACACCGGGGAGCTGTTTTTT. Translated: CASSPLGQGKNTGELFF.

The V call is TRBV27, the J call TRBJ1-2; D gene uncertain. V was cut by 0 bases and J by 3 bases, with 14 bases left in between. CDR1 and CDR2 (germline): MNHEY, SMNVEV (reference sequence). This CDR3 contains 16 residues. CDR3 protein: CASSLSAGLAYYGYTF. The CDR3 region has the DNA TGTGCCAGCAGTTTATCGGCAGGCCTAGCGTACTATGGCTACACCTTC.

The J gene is TRBJ2-4, the V gene TRBV11-2, with TRBD1 matching 9 bases. The junction had 6 bases not matched to a gene; V was cut back by 4 bases and J by 8 bases. CDR1 and CDR2 (germline): SGHAT, FQNNGV. This CDR3 comprises 14 residues. The CDR3 coding sequence is TGTGCCAGCAGCTACCGGGACAGGGCCCACATTCAGTACTTC. This codes for CASSYRDRAHIQYF. Complete variable domain (other parts from reference TRBV11-2 and TRBJ2-4): EAGVAQSPRYKIIEKRQSVAFWCNPISGHATLYWYQQILGQGPKLLIQFQNNGVVDDSQLPKDRFSAERLKGVDSTLKIQPAKLEDSAVYLCASSYRDRAHIQYFGAGTRLSVL.

V usage is TRBV11-2 and J usage is TRBJ1-4; no reliable D call. This CDR3 contains 15 residues. Trimming took off 1 base at V and 6 bases at J, with 12 bases between the two ends. Germline CDR1 reads SGHAT; CDR2 reads FQNNGV. The CDR3 DNA reads TGTGCCAGCAGCTTAGGCTGGGCCCTGGATGAAAAACTGTTTTTT. Protein product: CASSLGWALDEKLFF.

This chain joins TRBV5-1 and TRBJ2-5, with a weak D call TRBD1 (6 bases). The CDR3 covers 15 residues. V lost 4 bases to trimming and J lost 0 bases, with 13 bases between them. CDR1 and CDR2 (germline): SGHRS, YFSETQ. The CDR3 loop is CASSRMRTDQETQYF. In DNA, the CDR3 is TGCGCCAGCAGCCGGATGAGGACAGACCAAGAGACCCAGTACTTC.

V gene TRBV9 combines with J gene TRBJ2-1; 8 bases fit TRBD1. The germline CDR1 and CDR2 sequences are SGDLS and YYNGEE. Germline trimming cut 0 bases from V and 4 bases from J; bases unmatched to any gene: 3. CDR3 length equals 15 residues. The CDR3 DNA reads TGTGCCAGCAGCGTAGTAGACAGGGGTTACAATGAGCAGTTCTTC. Translated, it gives CASSVVDRGYNEQFF.

The chain couples TRBV28 to TRBJ2-5; D gene uncertain. The DNA end is more similar to TRBJ2-7, so the J call may be wrong. CDR3 length equals 11 residues. Germline V gene sequence: CDR1 MDHEN, CDR2 SYDVKM. CDR3 bases: TGTGCCAGCAGGTCCTCCTACGAGCAGTACTTC. This translates into CASRSSYEQYF.

The V call is TRBV7-6, the J call TRBJ1-6; 7 bases are a match to TRBD1. V dropped 5 bases and J dropped 7; count of bases not matched to a gene: 5. CDR3 length equals 14 residues. Germline-derived CDR1 and CDR2 are SGHVS and FNYEAQ. The CDR3 nucleotides are TGTGCCAGCAGCCTACAGGGGAGGAATTCACCCCTCCACTTT. Translation gives CASSLQGRNSPLHF.

This clone is judged medium-sized. J is TRBJ1-1 and V is TRBV5-1; the match to TRBD1 covers 7 bases. The CDR3 has 14 amino acids. Losses at the gene ends were 5 bases for V and 1 base for J; bases not matched to a gene: 5. The germline gives CDR1 SGHRS, CDR2 YFSETQ. CDR3: CASRPRTGNTEAFF. In DNA form, the CDR3 reads TGCGCCAGCAGACCTCGGACAGGGAACACTGAAGCTTTCTTT.

This chain connects TRBV28 to TRBJ1-2; 7 bases are a match to TRBD1. With 7 bases clipped from V and 5 bases from J, the junction kept 7 bases outside the gene matches. Germline lookup yields CDR1 MDHEN and CDR2 SYDVKM. The CDR3 has 13 residues. The CDR3: CASNRGRPYGYTF. The CDR3 coding sequence is TGTGCCAGCAATAGGGGGCGTCCGTATGGCTACACCTTC.